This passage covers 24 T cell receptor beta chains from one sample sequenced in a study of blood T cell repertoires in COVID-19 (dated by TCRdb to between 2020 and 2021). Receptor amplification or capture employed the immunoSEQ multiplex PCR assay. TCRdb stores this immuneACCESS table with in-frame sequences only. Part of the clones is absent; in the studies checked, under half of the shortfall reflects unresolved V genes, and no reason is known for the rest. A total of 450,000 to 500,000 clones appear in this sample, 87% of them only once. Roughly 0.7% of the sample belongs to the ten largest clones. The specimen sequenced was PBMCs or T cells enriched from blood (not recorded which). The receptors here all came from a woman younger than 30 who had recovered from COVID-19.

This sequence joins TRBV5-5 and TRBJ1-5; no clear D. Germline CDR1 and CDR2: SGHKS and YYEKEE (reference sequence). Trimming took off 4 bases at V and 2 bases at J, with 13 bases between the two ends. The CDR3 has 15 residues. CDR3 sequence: CASSPDPEGNQPQHF. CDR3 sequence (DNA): TGTGCCAGCAGCCCCGACCCGGAGGGCAATCAGCCCCAGCATTTT.

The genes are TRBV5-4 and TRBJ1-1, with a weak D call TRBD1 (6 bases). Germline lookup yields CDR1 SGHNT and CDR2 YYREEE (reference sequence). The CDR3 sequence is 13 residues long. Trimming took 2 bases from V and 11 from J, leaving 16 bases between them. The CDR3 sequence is CASSFPQGLEAFF. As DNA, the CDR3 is TGTGCCAGCAGCTTTCCACAGGGCTTAGAGGCTTTCTTT.

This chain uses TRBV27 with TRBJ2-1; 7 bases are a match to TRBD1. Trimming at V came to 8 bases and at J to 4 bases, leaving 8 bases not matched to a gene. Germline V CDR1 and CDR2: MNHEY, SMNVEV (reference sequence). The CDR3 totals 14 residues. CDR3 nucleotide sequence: TGTGCCAGCTCTCGGGACAGCGCGTACAATGAGCAGTTCTTC. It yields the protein CASSRDSAYNEQFF.

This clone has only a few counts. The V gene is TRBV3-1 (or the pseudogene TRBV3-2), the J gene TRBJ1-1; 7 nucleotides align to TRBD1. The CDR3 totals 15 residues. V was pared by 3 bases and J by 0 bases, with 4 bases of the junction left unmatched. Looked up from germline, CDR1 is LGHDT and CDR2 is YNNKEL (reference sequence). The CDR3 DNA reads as TGTGCCAGCAGCCAGGGACAGACCCTGAACACTGAAGCTTTCTTT. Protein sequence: CASSQGQTLNTEAFF.

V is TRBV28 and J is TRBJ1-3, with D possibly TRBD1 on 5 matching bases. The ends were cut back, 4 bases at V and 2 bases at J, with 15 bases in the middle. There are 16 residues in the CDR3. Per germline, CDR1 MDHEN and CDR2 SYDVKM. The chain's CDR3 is CASSSLGREAGNTIYF. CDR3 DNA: TGTGCCAGCAGTTCCCTGGGACGGGAGGCTGGAAACACCATATATTTT. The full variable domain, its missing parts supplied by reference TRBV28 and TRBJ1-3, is DVKVTQSSRYLVKRTGEKVFLECVQDMDHENMFWYRQDPGLGLRLIYFSYDVKMKEKGDIPEGYSVSREKKERFSLILESASTNQTSMYLCASSSLGREAGNTIYFGEGSWLTVV.

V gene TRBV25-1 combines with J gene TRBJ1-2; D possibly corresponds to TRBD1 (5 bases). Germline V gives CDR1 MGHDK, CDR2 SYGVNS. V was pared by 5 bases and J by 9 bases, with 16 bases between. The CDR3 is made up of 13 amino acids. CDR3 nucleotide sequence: TGTGCCAGCAGTAAACCTGATGACAGTCGCTACACCTTC. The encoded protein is CASSKPDDSRYTF.

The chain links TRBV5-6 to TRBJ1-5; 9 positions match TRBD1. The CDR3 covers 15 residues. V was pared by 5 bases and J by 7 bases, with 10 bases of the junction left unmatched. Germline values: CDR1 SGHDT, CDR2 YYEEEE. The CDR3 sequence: CASSWGQGREQPQHF. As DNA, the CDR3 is TGTGCCAGCAGTTGGGGACAGGGTAGAGAACAGCCCCAGCATTTT.

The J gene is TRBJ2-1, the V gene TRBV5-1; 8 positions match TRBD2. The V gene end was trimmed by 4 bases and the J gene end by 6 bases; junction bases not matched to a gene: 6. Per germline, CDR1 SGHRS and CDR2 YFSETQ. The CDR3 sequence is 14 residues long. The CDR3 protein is CASSPGLGGNEQFF. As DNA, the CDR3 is TGCGCCAGCAGCCCGGGACTAGGGGGCAATGAGCAGTTCTTC.

CDR3 coding DNA: TGTGCCAGCAGCTTATTCCGGGGGGCTGGAAACACCATATATTTT. This translates into CASSLFRGAGNTIYF. The chain links TRBV7-2 to TRBJ1-3; D perhaps matches TRBD1 (5 bases). Germline CDR1 and CDR2: SGHTA and FQGNSA. V was cut by 2 bases and J by 2 bases, with 10 bases left in between. The CDR3 extends over 15 amino acids.

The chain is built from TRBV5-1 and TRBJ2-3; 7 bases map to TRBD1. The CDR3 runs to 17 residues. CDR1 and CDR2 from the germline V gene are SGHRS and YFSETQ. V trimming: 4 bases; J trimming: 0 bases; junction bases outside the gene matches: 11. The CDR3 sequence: CASSGRGGQVSTDTQYF. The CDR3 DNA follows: TGCGCCAGCAGCGGGAGAGGCGGACAGGTTAGCACAGATACGCAGTATTTT.

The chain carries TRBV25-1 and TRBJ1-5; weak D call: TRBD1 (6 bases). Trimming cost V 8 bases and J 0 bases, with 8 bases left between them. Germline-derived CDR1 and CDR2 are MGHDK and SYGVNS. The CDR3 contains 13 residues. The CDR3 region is CASGDISNQPQHF. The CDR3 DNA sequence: TGTGCCAGCGGGGACATTAGCAATCAGCCCCAGCATTTT.

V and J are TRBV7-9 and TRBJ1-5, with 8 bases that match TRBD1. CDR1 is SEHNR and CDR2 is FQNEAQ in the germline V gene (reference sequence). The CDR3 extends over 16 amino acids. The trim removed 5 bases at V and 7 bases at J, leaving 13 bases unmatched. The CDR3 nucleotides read TGTGCCAGCAGCCCAATCTACAGGGGGAGAAACCAGCCCCAGCATTTT. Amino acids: CASSPIYRGRNQPQHF.

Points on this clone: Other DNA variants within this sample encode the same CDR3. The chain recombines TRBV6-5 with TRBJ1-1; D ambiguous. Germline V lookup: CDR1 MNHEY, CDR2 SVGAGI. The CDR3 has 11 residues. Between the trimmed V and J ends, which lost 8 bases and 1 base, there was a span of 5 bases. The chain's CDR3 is CASRGNTEAFF. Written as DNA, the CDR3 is TGTGCCAGCCGGGGGAACACTGAAGCTTTCTTT.

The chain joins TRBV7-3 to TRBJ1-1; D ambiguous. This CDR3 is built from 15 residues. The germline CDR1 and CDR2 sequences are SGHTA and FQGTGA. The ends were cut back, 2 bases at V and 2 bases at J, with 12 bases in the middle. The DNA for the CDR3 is TGTGCCAGCAGCTTATTCAGCGGGCCAAACACTGAAGCTTTCTTT. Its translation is CASSLFSGPNTEAFF.

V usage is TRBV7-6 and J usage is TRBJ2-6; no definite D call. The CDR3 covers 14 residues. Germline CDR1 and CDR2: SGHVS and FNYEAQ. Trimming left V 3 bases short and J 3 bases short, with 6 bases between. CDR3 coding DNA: TGTGCCAGCAGCTTTTTATTTGGGGCCAACGTCCTGACTTTC. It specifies CASSFLFGANVLTF.

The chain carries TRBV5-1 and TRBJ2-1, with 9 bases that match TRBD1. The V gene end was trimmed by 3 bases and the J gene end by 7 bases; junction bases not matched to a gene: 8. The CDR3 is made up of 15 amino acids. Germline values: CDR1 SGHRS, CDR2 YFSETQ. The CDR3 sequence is CASSSGTGSDNEQFF. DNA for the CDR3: TGCGCCAGCAGCTCCGGGACAGGGTCTGATAATGAGCAGTTCTTC.

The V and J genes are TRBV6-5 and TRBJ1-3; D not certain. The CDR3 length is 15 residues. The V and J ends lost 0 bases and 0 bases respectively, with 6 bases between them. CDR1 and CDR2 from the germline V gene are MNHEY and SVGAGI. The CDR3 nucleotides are TGTGCCAGCAGTTACTCGGCGGACTCTGGAAACACCATATATTTT. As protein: CASSYSADSGNTIYF.

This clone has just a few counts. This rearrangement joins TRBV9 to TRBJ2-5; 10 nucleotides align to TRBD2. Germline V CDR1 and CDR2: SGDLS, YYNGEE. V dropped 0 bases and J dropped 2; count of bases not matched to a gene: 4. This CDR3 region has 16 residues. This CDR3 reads CASSVEGSGGQETQYF. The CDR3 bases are TGTGCCAGCAGCGTAGAGGGTAGCGGGGGGCAAGAGACCCAGTACTTC.

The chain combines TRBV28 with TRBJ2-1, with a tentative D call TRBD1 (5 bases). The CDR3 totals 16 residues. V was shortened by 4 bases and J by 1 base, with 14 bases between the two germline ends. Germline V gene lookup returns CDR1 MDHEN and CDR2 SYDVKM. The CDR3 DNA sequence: TGTGCCAGCAGTTCTCAGTGGGCAGGGTCCTACAATGAGCAGTTCTTC. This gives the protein CASSSQWAGSYNEQFF.

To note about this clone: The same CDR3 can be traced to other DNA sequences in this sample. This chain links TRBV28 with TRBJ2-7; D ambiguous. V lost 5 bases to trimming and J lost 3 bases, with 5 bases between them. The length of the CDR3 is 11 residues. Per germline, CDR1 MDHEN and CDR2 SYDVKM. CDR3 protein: CASSRLYEQYF. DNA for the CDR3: TGTGCCAGCAGTCGACTCTACGAGCAGTACTTC.

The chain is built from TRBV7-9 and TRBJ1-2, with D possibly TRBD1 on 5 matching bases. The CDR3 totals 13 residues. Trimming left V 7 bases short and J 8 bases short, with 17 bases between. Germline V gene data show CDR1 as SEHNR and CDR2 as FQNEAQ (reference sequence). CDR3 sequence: CASKRGGETGYTF. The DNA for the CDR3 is TGTGCCAGCAAACGCGGGGGGGAGACGGGCTACACCTTC.

The CDR3 coding sequence is TGTGCCAGCAGCTCCCCCCCGGGACAGGGGGCAGATTCACCCCTCCACTTT. Translated, it gives CASSSPPGQGADSPLHF. This rearrangement joins TRBV7-9 to TRBJ1-6, with 12 bases that match TRBD1. V was pared by 4 bases and J by 8 bases, with 9 bases of the junction left unmatched. In germline, CDR1 is SEHNR, CDR2 FQNEAQ (reference sequence). The CDR3 contains 17 residues.

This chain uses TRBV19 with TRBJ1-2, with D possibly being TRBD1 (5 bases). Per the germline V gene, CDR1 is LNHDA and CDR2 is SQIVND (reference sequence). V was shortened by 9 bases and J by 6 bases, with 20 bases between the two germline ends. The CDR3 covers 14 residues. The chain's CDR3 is CASRRAGFGDGYTF. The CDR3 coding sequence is TGTGCCAGCAGAAGGGCAGGGTTTGGGGATGGCTACACCTTC.

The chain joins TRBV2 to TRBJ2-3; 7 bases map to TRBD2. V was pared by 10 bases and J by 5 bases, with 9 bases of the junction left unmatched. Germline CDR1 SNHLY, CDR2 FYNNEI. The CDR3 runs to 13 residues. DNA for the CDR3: TGTGCCATACACCGCCCGGGGGGAGATACGCAGTATTTT. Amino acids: CAIHRPGGDTQYF.